A single sample is the source of the 7 T cell receptor beta chains below, sequenced in a study of T cell changes during pregnancy in multiple sclerosis. Method: immunoSEQ multiplex PCR; TCRdb's copy keeps in-frame clones and lacks some. The repertoire has 34,000 or so clones, 90% of them found once; the top ten carry under 15%. This sample comprised CD8+ T cells from peripheral blood mononuclear cells, obtained in the first trimester of pregnancy. The receptors derive from a female donor with multiple sclerosis, enrolled in a pregnancy study.

This clone came up many times. The chain employs TRBV7-6 and TRBJ1-1, with D maybe TRBD1 (6 bases). The CDR3 spans 16 residues. V lost 2 bases and J 1 base, leaving 14 bases between the germline ends. Germline assignment: CDR1 SGHVS and CDR2 FNYEAQ. The CDR3 reads CASSLNPDSSNTEAFF. The CDR3 DNA reads TGTGCCAGCAGCTTAAACCCGGACAGTTCGAACACTGAAGCTTTCTTT.

This clone was counted a single time. The V call is TRBV4-1, the J call TRBJ2-7; D possibly corresponds to TRBD1 (6 bases). From germline, CDR1 is MGHRA and CDR2 YSYEKL. V was cut by 2 bases and J by 5 bases, with 13 bases left in between. The CDR3 contains 14 residues. Here the CDR3 DNA reads TGCGCCAGCAGCCAACAAGGGGGAATCGACGAGCAGTACTTC. Its protein product is CASSQQGGIDEQYF.

This chain connects TRBV28 to TRBJ2-3; 11 nucleotides match TRBD2. Germline loops: CDR1 MDHEN, CDR2 SYDVKM. CDR3 size: 15 residues. V lost 6 bases and J lost 4; bases outside the gene matches: 6. The chain's CDR3 is CASSRTSGRSDTQYF. Here the CDR3 DNA reads TGTGCCAGCAGCCGAACTAGCGGGAGATCAGATACGCAGTATTTT.

The rearrangement links TRBV7-9 to TRBJ1-2; 9 nucleotides match TRBD1. The CDR3 is 13 amino acids. CDR1 is SEHNR, CDR2 FQNEAQ, per germline (reference sequence). The V gene end was trimmed by 4 bases and the J gene end by 5 bases; junction bases not matched to a gene: 2. The CDR3 DNA reads TGTGCCAGCAGCTCGGGACAGGGTTATGGCTACACCTTC. Translated, it gives CASSSGQGYGYTF.

The chain joins TRBV7-9 to TRBJ2-7, with TRBD1 identical over 10 bases. Trimming at V came to 5 bases and at J to 5 bases, leaving 9 bases not matched to a gene. Per the germline V gene, CDR1 is SEHNR and CDR2 is FQNEAQ (reference sequence). The CDR3 contains 15 residues. The chain's CDR3 is CASSGRDRGPNEQYF. CDR3 in DNA: TGTGCCAGCAGCGGCCGGGACAGGGGACCTAACGAGCAGTACTTC.

The chain has TRBV5-1 and TRBJ2-7; 10 bases line up with TRBD1. This CDR3 comprises 14 residues. Germline lookup yields CDR1 SGHRS and CDR2 YFSETQ. After removal of 4 bases from V and 5 bases from J, the junction contained 6 bases not matched to a gene. CDR3 bases: TGCGCCAGCAGCGACGGGACAGGGGTCCACGAGCAGTACTTC. This codes for CASSDGTGVHEQYF.

This chain connects TRBV15 to TRBJ1-5; 9 bases match TRBD1. The CDR3 is 17 residues long. V lost 1 base to trimming and J lost 5 bases; unmatched junction nucleotides: 9. Germline CDR1 LNHNV, CDR2 YYDKDF (reference sequence). The CDR3: CATSRGTGGSADQPQHF. CDR3 nucleotide sequence: TGTGCCACCAGCAGAGGCACAGGGGGCTCAGCCGATCAGCCCCAGCATTTT.